The 32 T cell receptor beta chains below all came from one sample that was sequenced in a study of blood T cell repertoires in COVID-19. Sequencing used immunoSEQ multiplex PCR; TCRdb keeps in-frame clones, though not all of them. The sample includes approximately 250,000 clones, more than 75% seen only once; the top ten take just under 9%. The sequenced sample was peripheral blood. These receptor sequences come from a man aged 40-55 years with active or convalescent COVID-19.

This clone was detected only once. The rearrangement links TRBV10-1 to TRBJ2-5; 10 bases fit TRBD1. The CDR3 spans 13 residues. The ends lost 11 bases at V and 1 base at J; junction bases unmatched: 4. Germline CDR1 WNHNN, CDR2 SYGVQD (reference sequence). The CDR3 sequence is CAGTGALQETQYF. The CDR3 DNA reads as TGCGCCGGGACAGGGGCCCTCCAAGAGACCCAGTACTTC.

This clone was observed a handful of times. The V call is TRBV30, the J call TRBJ2-7; 9 bases are a match to TRBD2. The CDR3 length is 14 residues. The V and J ends lost 2 bases and 3 bases, in that order; junction bases with no gene match: 5. From germline, CDR1 is GTSNPN and CDR2 SVGIG (reference sequence). DNA of the CDR3: TGTGCCTGGAGTCCCTATAGCGGGGGCTACGAGCAGTACTTC. Protein product: CAWSPYSGGYEQYF.

V usage is TRBV25-1 and J usage is TRBJ1-6, with D hard to call. CDR1 and CDR2 from the germline V gene are MGHDK and SYGVNS. The CDR3 contains 14 residues. Trimming took 4 bases from V and 8 from J, leaving 12 bases between them. CDR3 sequence: CASSAPGGYSPLHF. The CDR3 DNA reads as TGTGCCAGCAGTGCCCCCGGTGGTTATTCACCCCTCCACTTT.

This clone was picked up many times. The J gene is TRBJ1-4, the V gene TRBV19; weak D call: TRBD1 (6 bases). This CDR3 contains 14 residues. Germline values: CDR1 LNHDA, CDR2 SQIVND (reference sequence). V lost 3 bases, J lost 6 bases, and 11 bases lay in between. The CDR3 DNA sequence: TGTGCCAGTAGTATGGGGGGGACACATGAAAAACTGTTTTTT. As protein: CASSMGGTHEKLFF.

The chain uses TRBV24-1 and TRBJ2-1; perhaps TRBD1 as D (6 bases). The V end was cut by 4 bases, the J end by 2 bases, with 14 bases between. The germline V gene encodes CDR1 KGHDR and CDR2 SFDVKD. This CDR3 is built from 16 residues. The CDR3 DNA sequence: TGTGCCACCAGTGAGCCAACAGGGAACGCCTACAATGAGCAGTTCTTC. Encoded protein: CATSEPTGNAYNEQFF.

The rearrangement joins TRBV3-1 (or the pseudogene TRBV3-2) to TRBJ2-3; D is undetermined. Trimming shortened V by 4 bases and J by 3 bases, and 8 bases separated the two germline ends. Germline CDR1 reads LGHDT; CDR2 reads YNNKEL (reference sequence). The CDR3 loop spans 13 amino acids. The CDR3 bases are TGTGCCAGCAGCCCCCACGGGACAGATACGCAGTATTTT. This sequence encodes CASSPHGTDTQYF.

The chain joins TRBV5-1 to TRBJ1-1; 12 bases are shared with TRBD1. The V and J ends lost 5 bases and 7 bases, in that order; junction bases with no gene match: 12. The germline CDR1 and CDR2 sequences are SGHRS and YFSETQ. This CDR3 is 16 amino acids long. The CDR3 nucleotides read TGCGCCAGCAGACGTGGGACAGGGGGCAATTCGGGTGAAGCTTTCTTT. It yields the protein CASRRGTGGNSGEAFF.

This clone was seen only a few times. This chain joins TRBV2 and TRBJ2-3; 7 positions agree with TRBD2. This CDR3 spans 15 amino acids. CDR1 SNHLY and CDR2 FYNNEI come from the germline V gene. Losses at the gene ends were 1 base for V and 4 bases for J; bases not matched to a gene: 5. CDR3: CASSEVTRGADTQYF. Written as DNA, the CDR3 is TGTGCCAGCAGTGAAGTCACTCGGGGGGCAGATACGCAGTATTTT.

This clone has only a few counts. This chain connects TRBV3-1 (or the pseudogene TRBV3-2) to TRBJ1-6; D might be TRBD1 (6 bases). Trimming took 4 bases from V and 7 from J, leaving 11 bases between them. This CDR3 has 14 amino acids. In germline, CDR1 is LGHDT, CDR2 YNNKEL (reference sequence). In DNA, the CDR3 is TGTGCCAGCAGCCGAGAACAGGGAAATTCACCCCTCCACTTT. As protein: CASSREQGNSPLHF.

This clone showed up just once. The chain carries TRBV5-1 and TRBJ2-7; 15 positions match TRBD2. The V and J ends lost 4 bases and 7 bases, in that order; junction bases with no gene match: 12. From germline, CDR1 is SGHRS and CDR2 YFSETQ. The CDR3 sequence is 17 residues long. CDR3 sequence reads: CASSTGLAGGPQGEQYF. The DNA of the CDR3 is TGCGCCAGCAGCACCGGACTAGCGGGAGGGCCCCAGGGTGAGCAGTACTTC.

This chain links TRBV29-1 with TRBJ2-3, with D possibly being TRBD2 (6 bases). CDR3 length equals 13 residues. In germline, CDR1 is SQVTM, CDR2 ANQGSEA. V shed 5 bases and J shed 0 bases, with 9 bases lying between them. CDR3 in DNA: TGCAGCGTTCTAGCGATAAGCACAGATACGCAGTATTTT. This translates into CSVLAISTDTQYF.

The chain links TRBV5-4 to TRBJ2-3; D ambiguous. There are 14 residues in the CDR3. CDR1 is SGHNT, CDR2 YYREEE, per germline (reference sequence). Between the trimmed V and J ends, which lost 4 bases and 1 base, there was a span of 10 bases. The CDR3 DNA follows: TGTGCCAGCAGCGTGAAAAGCGGCACAGATACGCAGTATTTT. Translating it yields CASSVKSGTDTQYF.

This rearrangement joins TRBV7-9 to TRBJ2-1, with D perhaps TRBD2 (5 bases). The length of the CDR3 is 11 residues. The germline V gene encodes CDR1 SEHNR and CDR2 FQNEAQ (reference sequence). Trimming cost V 5 bases and J 7 bases, with 6 bases left between them. The CDR3 bases are TGTGCCAGCAGCAGAGGGAATGAGCAGTTCTTC. It encodes CASSRGNEQFF.

The rearrangement joins TRBV3-1 (or the pseudogene TRBV3-2) to TRBJ2-5; tentative D call: TRBD2 (5 bases). The V end was cut by 0 bases, the J end by 5 bases, with 10 bases between. Germline V gene sequence: CDR1 LGHDT, CDR2 YNNKEL (reference sequence). This CDR3 spans 14 amino acids. The CDR3 nucleotides read TGTGCCAGCAGCCAAGATCACGGGATGGAGACCCAGTACTTC. It translates to CASSQDHGMETQYF.

The chain combines TRBV10-1 with TRBJ1-5; D uncertain. Trimming removed 4 bases from V and 5 bases from J, with 9 bases in between. This CDR3 has 13 amino acids. The germline V gene has CDR1 WNHNN and CDR2 SYGVQD (reference sequence). In nucleotides, the CDR3 is TGCGCCAGCAGTGCTACAGCGGATCAGCCCCAGCATTTT. Translated, it gives CASSATADQPQHF.

V usage is TRBV11-1 and J usage is TRBJ2-5, with a weak D call TRBD1 (6 bases). V lost 1 base, J lost 9 bases, and 18 bases lay in between. CDR1 is SGHAT and CDR2 is FQDESV in the germline V gene (reference sequence). The CDR3 runs to 15 residues. CDR3 loop: CASSLVPGAERAQYF. The CDR3 coding sequence is TGTGCCAGCAGCTTAGTACCAGGGGCCGAGAGGGCCCAGTACTTC. Using reference TRBV11-1 and TRBJ2-5 for the parts outside the CDR3, the full variable domain is EAEVAQSPRYKITEKSQAVAFWCDPISGHATLYWYRQILGQGPELLVQFQDESVVDDSQLPKDRFSAERLKGVDSTLKIQPAELGDSAMYLCASSLVPGAERAQYFGPGTRLLVL.

The chain combines TRBV15 with TRBJ1-4; possible D gene TRBD1, 6 bases. This CDR3 comprises 14 residues. The V end was cut by 5 bases, the J end by 3 bases, with 10 bases between. Germline V gene data show CDR1 as LNHNV and CDR2 as YYDKDF (reference sequence). The CDR3 reads CATSHRASNEKLFF. CDR3 in DNA: TGTGCCACCAGCCACAGGGCTTCTAATGAAAAACTGTTTTTT.

The V and J genes are TRBV7-9 and TRBJ1-4; D gene ambiguous. CDR1 and CDR2 from the germline V gene are SEHNR and FQNEAQ (reference sequence). The V end was cut by 2 bases, the J end by 6 bases, with 10 bases between. The CDR3 has 14 residues. The CDR3 sequence is CASSLKEPYEKLFF. The DNA for the CDR3 is TGTGCCAGCAGCTTAAAGGAGCCTTATGAAAAACTGTTTTTT.

This rearrangement joins TRBV5-1 to TRBJ1-2; 7 positions agree with TRBD1. With 1 base clipped from V and 5 bases from J, the junction kept 8 bases outside the gene matches. Germline V gene lookup returns CDR1 SGHRS and CDR2 YFSETQ. The CDR3 runs to 15 residues. CDR3 in DNA: TGCGCCAGCAGCTTGCAAGGGGGCGCGCGGTATGGCTACACCTTC. Translating it yields CASSLQGGARYGYTF.

The rearrangement joins TRBV11-2 to TRBJ2-6, with a weak D call TRBD2 (5 bases). Looked up from germline, CDR1 is SGHAT and CDR2 is FQNNGV. There are 17 residues in the CDR3. V lost 7 bases, J lost 0 bases, and 16 bases lay in between. As DNA, the CDR3 is TGTGCCAGCAACCTACCCCCGGGAAGCTCTGGGGCCAACGTCCTGACTTTC. This gives the protein CASNLPPGSSGANVLTF.

The chain has TRBV15 and TRBJ2-3; maybe TRBD2 (6 bases). Germline assignment: CDR1 LNHNV and CDR2 YYDKDF (reference sequence). Trimming cost V 9 bases and J 2 bases, with 18 bases left between them. The CDR3 is 15 amino acids. CDR3 nucleotides: TGTGCCACGAGTTGGGGCGGGGCGCCCACAGATACGCAGTATTTT. Its protein product is CATSWGGAPTDTQYF.

This clone was observed a single time. The V call is TRBV11-2, the J call TRBJ1-5; unclear D gene. Trimming removed 4 bases from V and 0 bases from J, with 4 bases in between. CDR3 length: 13 amino acids. The germline gives CDR1 SGHAT, CDR2 FQNNGV. The CDR3 sequence: CASSYGSNQPQHF. DNA for the CDR3: TGTGCCAGCAGCTACGGTAGCAATCAGCCCCAGCATTTT. Full variable domain (remainder filled in from reference TRBV11-2 and TRBJ1-5): EAGVAQSPRYKIIEKRQSVAFWCNPISGHATLYWYQQILGQGPKLLIQFQNNGVVDDSQLPKDRFSAERLKGVDSTLKIQPAKLEDSAVYLCASSYGSNQPQHFGDGTRLSIL.

The CDR3 here is CASSYGTSFYEQYF. The CDR3 DNA reads TGTGCCAGCAGTTATGGGACTAGCTTCTACGAGCAGTACTTC. The chain recombines TRBV6-6 with TRBJ2-7; 9 nucleotides line up with TRBD2. This CDR3 has 14 amino acids. Germline loops: CDR1 MNHNY, CDR2 SVGAGI (reference sequence). The V segment lost 3 bases and the J segment 3 bases; nucleotides outside the gene matches: 3.

The CDR3 DNA reads as TGTGCCACCAGTGACCCGGGACAGGGGCAACAGCCCCAGCATTTT. Encoded protein: CATSDPGQGQQPQHF. The J gene is TRBJ1-5, the V gene TRBV24-1; 10 positions agree with TRBD1. Trimming removed 4 bases from V and 7 bases from J; junction bases left unmatched: 6. The CDR3 runs to 15 residues. Looked up from germline, CDR1 is KGHDR and CDR2 is SFDVKD.

This rearrangement joins TRBV9 to TRBJ1-6, with D maybe TRBD1 (6 bases). The germline gives CDR1 SGDLS, CDR2 YYNGEE. Trimming cost V 3 bases and J 8 bases, with 15 bases left between them. The CDR3 length is 15 residues. The CDR3 coding sequence is TGTGCCAGCAGCGAACGGACAGCTAGAGATTCACCCCTCCACTTT. This gives the protein CASSERTARDSPLHF.

V usage is TRBV27 and J usage is TRBJ2-7, with D unclear. The V end lost 8 bases, the J end lost 0 bases, and 17 bases lay between the germline ends. The CDR3 consists of 15 residues. CDR1 and CDR2 from the germline V gene are MNHEY and SMNVEV (reference sequence). The CDR3 spells CASPALRSASYEQYF. The CDR3 nucleotides read TGTGCCAGCCCCGCCCTGCGGTCTGCCTCCTACGAGCAGTACTTC.

The chain uses TRBV9 and TRBJ1-5; 10 bases align to TRBD1. Per germline, CDR1 SGDLS and CDR2 YYNGEE. The CDR3 consists of 15 residues. V lost 4 bases and J lost 5; bases outside the gene matches: 6. CDR3 amino acids: CASSSTGGGDQPQHF. In DNA form, the CDR3 reads TGTGCCAGCAGCTCGACAGGGGGCGGTGATCAGCCCCAGCATTTT.

CDR3 DNA: TGTGCCAGCCTCGGTGGGCGACTAGCGGGAGGGCCCTCCTACAATGAGCAGTTCTTC. Amino acid sequence: CASLGGRLAGGPSYNEQFF. The chain uses TRBV2 and TRBJ2-1, with 14 nucleotides matching TRBD2. Germline assignment: CDR1 SNHLY and CDR2 FYNNEI. The trim removed 8 bases at V and 0 bases at J, leaving 12 bases unmatched. The CDR3 runs 19 residues.

The rearrangement joins TRBV27 to TRBJ2-7; 12 bases line up with TRBD2. Germline V CDR1 and CDR2: MNHEY, SMNVEV (reference sequence). Unmatched junction bases numbered 11, after V lost 4 bases and J lost 7 bases. The length of the CDR3 is 16 residues. The CDR3 DNA reads as TGTGCCAGCAGTTCCGCTGCGGGACTAGCGGGTGGGGAGCAGTACTTC. Translation: CASSSAAGLAGGEQYF.

The V call is TRBV9, the J call TRBJ2-3; weak D call: TRBD2 (5 bases). Germline V gene data show CDR1 as SGDLS and CDR2 as YYNGEE. CDR3 length equals 16 residues. V lost 4 bases and J lost 0, with 15 bases in between. CDR3 sequence (DNA): TGTGCCAGCAGCCTAAGCGAGGGCGGGAGCACAGATACGCAGTATTTT. Protein: CASSLSEGGSTDTQYF.

This clone occurred once. The V and J genes are TRBV9 and TRBJ2-3; the D gene is possibly TRBD2 (5 bases). With 0 bases removed from V and 6 bases from J, the gap between germline ends came to 14 bases. Germline V CDR1 and CDR2: SGDLS, YYNGEE. The CDR3 loop spans 15 amino acids. The CDR3 spells CASSVEGPGSDTQYF. The CDR3 DNA reads TGTGCCAGCAGCGTAGAAGGTCCGGGATCGGATACGCAGTATTTT.

The chain joins TRBV30 to TRBJ2-3, with 8 bases that match TRBD1. Germline assignment: CDR1 GTSNPN and CDR2 SVGIG (reference sequence). V was clipped by 7 bases and J by 0 bases; unmatched bases: 9. The CDR3 is 15 residues long. In DNA form, the CDR3 reads TGTGCCTCCACATTCCGGGACAGGAGCACAGATACGCAGTATTTT. Its protein product is CASTFRDRSTDTQYF.